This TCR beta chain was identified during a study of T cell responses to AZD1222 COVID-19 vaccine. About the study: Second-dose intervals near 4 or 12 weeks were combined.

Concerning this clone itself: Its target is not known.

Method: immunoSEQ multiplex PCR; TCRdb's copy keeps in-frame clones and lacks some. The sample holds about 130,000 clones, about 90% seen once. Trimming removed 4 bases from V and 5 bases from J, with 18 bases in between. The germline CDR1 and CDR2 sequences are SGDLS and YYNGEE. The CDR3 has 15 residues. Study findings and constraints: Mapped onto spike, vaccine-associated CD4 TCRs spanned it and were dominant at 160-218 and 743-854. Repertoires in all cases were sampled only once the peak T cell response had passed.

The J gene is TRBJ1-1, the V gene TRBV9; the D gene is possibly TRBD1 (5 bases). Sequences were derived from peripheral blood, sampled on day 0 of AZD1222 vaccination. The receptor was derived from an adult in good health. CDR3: CASSPRGGAGTEAFF. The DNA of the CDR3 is TGTGCCAGCAGCCCCCGGGGAGGGGCAGGGACTGAAGCTTTCTTT.